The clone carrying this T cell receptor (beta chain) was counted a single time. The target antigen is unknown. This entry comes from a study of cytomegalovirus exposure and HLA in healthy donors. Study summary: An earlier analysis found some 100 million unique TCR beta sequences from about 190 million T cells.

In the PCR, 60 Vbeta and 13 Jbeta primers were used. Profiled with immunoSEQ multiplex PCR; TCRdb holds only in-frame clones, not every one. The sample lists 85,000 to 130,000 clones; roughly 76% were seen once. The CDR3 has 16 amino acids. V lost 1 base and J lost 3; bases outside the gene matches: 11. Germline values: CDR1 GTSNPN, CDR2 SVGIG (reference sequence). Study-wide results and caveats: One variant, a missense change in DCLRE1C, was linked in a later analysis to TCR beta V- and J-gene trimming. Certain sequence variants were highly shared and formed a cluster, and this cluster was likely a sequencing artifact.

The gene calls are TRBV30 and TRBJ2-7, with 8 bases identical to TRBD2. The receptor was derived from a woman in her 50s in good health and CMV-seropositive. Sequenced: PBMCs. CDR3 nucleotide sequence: TGTGCCTGGAGTGGAGCGGGGGCAAAGTTTCACTACGAGCAGTACTTC. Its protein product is CAWSGAGAKFHYEQYF.